This T cell receptor (beta chain) was retrieved from a study of blood T cell repertoires in COVID-19 (dated by TCRdb to about 2020). Regarding the research as a whole: Samples covering the acute and convalescent phases of COVID-19 were provided by collaborators in the United States, Italy and Spain. HLA class I and class II types, where available, came from metadata supplied by the sample provider rather than from assay-based typing. Samples came from the ongoing ImmuneRACE study (first 160 participants) plus 1,254 subjects from 6 global collaborators. The prospective study material was composed of cDNA or gDNA derived from T cells, B-cell-depleted T cells, or PBMCs. Nearly every sample came with metadata listing a de-identified subject ID, COVID-19 status, age in years and sex. Subjects who had been exposed to COVID-19, were actively infected with it, or had recovered from it provided the deeply sampled blood TCRbeta repertoires that made up the dataset. The repertoires were made available in a free public database intended to serve as a resource for research on the immune response to SARS-CoV-2. Points the paper makes about the study in general: Clinical and demographic metadata were provided uncurated, with the amount varying by source and participant.

TCRbeta CDR3 regions were amplified from genomic DNA by means of the immunoSEQ Assay, a bias-controlled multiplex PCR. Processing in the source paper ran as follows. The number of nucleated cells in each sample was estimated from the amplification of reference gene primers within the assay. Sequence reads were collapsed and filtered to measure the absolute abundance of every unique TCRbeta CDR3 rearrangement. For each sample, productive Simpson clonality was calculated as the square root of Simpson's diversity index over productive rearrangements. The table comes from immuneACCESS by way of TCRdb, which keeps in-frame sequences with V and J called. Part of the clones is missing from these tables; in studies checked, under half for an unresolved V gene and the rest for unknown reasons. V, J and clone size are taken as reported in that table, and D and trimming were inferred from the DNA itself. This sample has about 280,000 clones in its table, and roughly 87% of those were observed once. The ten largest clones take up over 6% of the sample.

Participants in the prospective study were enrolled through a virtual design, were aged about 18 to 100 years, and lived in fewer than 30 United States geographic areas. In the prospective study, cohorts were assigned on the basis of participant-reported clinical history obtained from a screening survey and a study questionnaire. Recovered participants in ImmuneRACE Cohort 3 were defined as having two consecutive negative NP/OP PCR tests, clearance from a healthcare professional, or resolution of symptoms. Each participant in the prospective study had whole blood, serum and a nasopharyngeal or oropharyngeal swab collected by mobile phlebotomists. Additional blood draws and questionnaires over an approximately 2-month period could optionally be provided by prospective study participants. Prospective study blood samples were shipped either frozen or at room temperature before DNA extraction. Remarks on this clone: This clone's antigen is unknown. No base-level quality is on record; no much larger clone is a single base apart.

The source material was PBMCs or T cells enriched from blood (not recorded which). The receptor comes from a middle-aged woman who had recovered from COVID-19.

The nucleotides are TGTGCCAGCAGCTGGACAGGCGACACCGGGGAGCTGTTTTTT. Translated, it gives CASSWTGDTGELFF. The chain employs TRBV28 and TRBJ2-2, with 7 bases matching TRBD1. From the cysteine through the phenylalanine, the CDR3 covers 14 amino acids. The sequence is cut down to CDR3 DNA, 42 bases in frame from base 1. Trimming takes 6 bases off V and 3 bases off J; junction bases not matched to a gene: 4. CDR1 and CDR2 (MDHEN, SYDVKM) derive from the germline V gene.